The clone carrying this T cell receptor beta chain is a singleton in its sample. What it recognizes is unknown. These data are taken from a study of cytomegalovirus exposure and HLA in healthy donors. General study results and limits: Donors belonging to an Asian-associated ancestry cluster reportedly showed fewer N-insertions in productive TCRs than the roughly 670-donor mean, according to what a later analysis found. Data from an earlier analysis indicated that most TCR beta V segments were productive either about 87% or about 30% of the time.

CDR1 is MNHEY and CDR2 is SVGAGI in the germline V gene. The CDR3 loop spans 14 amino acids. Germline trimming cut 4 bases from V and 6 bases from J; bases unmatched to any gene: 7. Though nominally healthy at sampling, donors likely had unrecorded immune exposures. Use of 60 Vbeta and 13 Jbeta primers characterized the PCR. Sequenced by immunoSEQ multiplex PCR; TCRdb stores in-frame clones only, minus some. The data contain a few hundred thousand clones, nearly 80% of them singletons. The receptor comes from a man in his late teens or twenties in good health and CMV-seronegative. The gene calls are TRBV6-5 and TRBJ2-3; 7 positions agree with TRBD1. The sample was PBMCs. CDR3 residues: CASSLWQGVDTQYF. CDR3 in DNA: TGTGCCAGCAGTTTGTGGCAGGGGGTTGATACGCAGTATTTT.